This T cell receptor (beta chain) was recorded in a study of blood T cell repertoires in COVID-19. The repertoire was sequenced with immunoSEQ multiplex PCR; TCRdb's copy has only in-frame clones and lacks some. The sample records 200,000 to 300,000 clones, about 83% being singletons. This CDR3 region has 16 residues. V dropped 1 base and J dropped 0 bases, with 10 bases sitting between them. Germline V gives CDR1 MDHEN, CDR2 SYDVKM. The receptor was derived from a human donor in a cohort sampled during active COVID-19. The chain links TRBV28 to TRBJ1-5; D remains unclear. The specimen was peripheral blood. For the CDR3, the DNA is TGTGCCAGCAGTTTATTTTCCGGGGATAGCAATCAGCCCCAGCATTTT. Translating it yields CASSLFSGDSNQPQHF.